This T cell receptor (beta chain) came from a study of blood T cell repertoires in COVID-19. The germline V gene has CDR1 MDHEN and CDR2 SYDVKM. Trimming pared 5 bases from V and 2 bases from J, leaving 13 bases between. CDR3 size: 14 residues. This clone was detected once. Here immunoSEQ multiplex PCR was the method, and the copy in TCRdb shows in-frame clones only, minus some. The data hold a few hundred thousand clones, with 80% observed a single time. J is TRBJ2-7 and V is TRBV28, with D maybe TRBD1 (6 bases). This sequence originates from a human donor in a cohort sampled during active COVID-19. Sequencing input: peripheral blood. The CDR3 region has the DNA TGTGCCAGCAGTCACTTGACAGGCCCCTACGAGCAGTACTTC. It codes for CASSHLTGPYEQYF. The variable domain in full, with the rest retrieved from reference TRBV28 and TRBJ2-7, is DVKVTQSSRYLVKRTGEKVFLECVQDMDHENMFWYRQDPGLGLRLIYFSYDVKMKEKGDIPEGYSVSREKKERFSLILESASTNQTSMYLCASSHLTGPYEQYFGPGTRLTVT.